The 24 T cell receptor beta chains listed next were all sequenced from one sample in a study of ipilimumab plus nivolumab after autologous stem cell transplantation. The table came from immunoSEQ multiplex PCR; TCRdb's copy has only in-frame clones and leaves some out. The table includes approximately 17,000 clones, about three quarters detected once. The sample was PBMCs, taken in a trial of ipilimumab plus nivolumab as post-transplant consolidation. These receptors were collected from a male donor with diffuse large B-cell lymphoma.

This CDR3 is CASTGQHNYGYTF. In DNA, the CDR3 is TGTGCCAGCACAGGGCAGCATAACTATGGCTACACCTTC. The chain recombines TRBV7-6 with TRBJ1-2; perhaps TRBD1 as D (5 bases). The ends were cut back, 7 bases at V and 1 base at J, with 10 bases in the middle. CDR1 and CDR2 (germline): SGHVS, FNYEAQ. This CDR3 comprises 13 residues.

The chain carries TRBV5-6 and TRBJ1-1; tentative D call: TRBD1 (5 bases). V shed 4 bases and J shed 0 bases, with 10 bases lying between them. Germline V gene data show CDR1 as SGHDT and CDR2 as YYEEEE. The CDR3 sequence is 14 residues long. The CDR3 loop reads CASSTGLLNTEAFF. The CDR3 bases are TGTGCCAGCAGCACGGGACTCCTGAACACTGAAGCTTTCTTT.

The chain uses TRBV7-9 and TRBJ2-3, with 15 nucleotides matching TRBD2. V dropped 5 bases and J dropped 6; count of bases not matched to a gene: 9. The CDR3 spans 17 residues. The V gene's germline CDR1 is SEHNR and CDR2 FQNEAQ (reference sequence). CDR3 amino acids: CASSPPGLAGGFDTQYF. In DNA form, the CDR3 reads TGTGCCAGCAGCCCTCCCGGACTAGCGGGGGGGTTTGATACGCAGTATTTT.

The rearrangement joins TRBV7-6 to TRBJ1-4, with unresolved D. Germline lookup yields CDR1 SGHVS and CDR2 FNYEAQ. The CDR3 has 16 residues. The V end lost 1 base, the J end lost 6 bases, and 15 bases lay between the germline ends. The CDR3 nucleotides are TGTGCCAGCAGCTTAGAAGTATCGGGTTTGCATGAAAAACTGTTTTTT. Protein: CASSLEVSGLHEKLFF. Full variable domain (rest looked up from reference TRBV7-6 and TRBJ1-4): GAGVSQSPRYKVTKRGQDVALRCDPISGHVSLYWYRQALGQGPEFLTYFNYEAQQDKSGLPNDRFSAERPEGSISTLTIQRTEQRDSAMYRCASSLEVSGLHEKLFFGSGTQLSVL.

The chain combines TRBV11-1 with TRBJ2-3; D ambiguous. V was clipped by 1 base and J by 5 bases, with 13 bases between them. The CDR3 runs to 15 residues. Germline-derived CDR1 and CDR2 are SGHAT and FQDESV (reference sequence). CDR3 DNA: TGTGCCAGCAGCTTAGAACCGCTGAAGGTAGATACGCAGTATTTT. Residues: CASSLEPLKVDTQYF.

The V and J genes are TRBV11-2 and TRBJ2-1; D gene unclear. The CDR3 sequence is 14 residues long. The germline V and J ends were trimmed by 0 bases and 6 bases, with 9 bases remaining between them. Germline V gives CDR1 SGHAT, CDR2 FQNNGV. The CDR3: CASSLEPSGNEQFF. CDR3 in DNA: TGTGCCAGCAGCTTAGAACCGTCAGGCAATGAGCAGTTCTTC.

The CDR3 DNA follows: TGTGCCAGCAGCTCGACCCCGGGGGGGCAGGGCACCGGGGAGCTGTTTTTT. It codes for CASSSTPGGQGTGELFF. The chain has TRBV7-3 and TRBJ2-2, with 8 bases fitting TRBD2. CDR3 length: 17 residues. Germline lookup yields CDR1 SGHTA and CDR2 FQGTGA. Trimming removed 4 bases from V and 4 bases from J; junction bases left unmatched: 11.

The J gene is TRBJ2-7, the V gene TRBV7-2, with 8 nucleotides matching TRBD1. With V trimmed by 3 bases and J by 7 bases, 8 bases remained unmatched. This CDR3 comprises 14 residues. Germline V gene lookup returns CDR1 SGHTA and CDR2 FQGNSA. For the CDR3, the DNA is TGTGCCAGCAGCTTCGACAGGGGAGCGAGGGAGCAGTACTTC. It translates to CASSFDRGAREQYF.

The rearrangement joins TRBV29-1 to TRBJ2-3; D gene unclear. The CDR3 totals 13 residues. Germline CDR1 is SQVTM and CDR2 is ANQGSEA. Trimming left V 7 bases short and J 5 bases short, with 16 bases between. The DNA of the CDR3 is TGCAGCGCTGCTCCAACCCGAGAAGATACGCAGTATTTT. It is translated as CSAAPTREDTQYF.

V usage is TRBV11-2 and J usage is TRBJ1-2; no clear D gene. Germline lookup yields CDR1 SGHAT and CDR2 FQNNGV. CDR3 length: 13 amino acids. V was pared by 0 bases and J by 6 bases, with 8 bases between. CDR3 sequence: CASSLDLTDGYTF. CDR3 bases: TGTGCCAGCAGCTTAGATCTAACGGATGGCTACACCTTC.

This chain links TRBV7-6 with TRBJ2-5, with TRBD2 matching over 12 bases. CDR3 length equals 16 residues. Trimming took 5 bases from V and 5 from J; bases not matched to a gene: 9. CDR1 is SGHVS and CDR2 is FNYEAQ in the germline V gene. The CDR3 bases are TGTGCCAGCAGCCTGGCTAGCGGGGGGGCCGGGGAGACCCAGTACTTC. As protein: CASSLASGGAGETQYF.

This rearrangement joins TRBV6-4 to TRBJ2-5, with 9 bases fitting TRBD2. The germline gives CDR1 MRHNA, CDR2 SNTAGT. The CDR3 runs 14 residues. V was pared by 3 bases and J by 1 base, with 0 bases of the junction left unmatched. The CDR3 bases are TGTGCCAGCAGTGAGCGGGGGGGCCAAGAGACCCAGTACTTC. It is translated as CASSERGGQETQYF.

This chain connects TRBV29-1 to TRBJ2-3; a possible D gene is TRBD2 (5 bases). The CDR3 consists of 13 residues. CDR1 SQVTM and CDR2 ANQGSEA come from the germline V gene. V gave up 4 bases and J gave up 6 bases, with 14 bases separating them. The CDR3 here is CSVGFSSGDTQYF. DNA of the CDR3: TGCAGCGTTGGGTTCAGTTCGGGGGATACGCAGTATTTT.

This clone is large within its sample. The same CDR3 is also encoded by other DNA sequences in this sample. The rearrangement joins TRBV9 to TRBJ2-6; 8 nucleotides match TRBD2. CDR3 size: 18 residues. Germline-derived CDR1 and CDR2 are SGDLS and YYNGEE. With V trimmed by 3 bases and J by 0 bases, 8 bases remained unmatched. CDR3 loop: CASSAGGQVNSGANVLTF. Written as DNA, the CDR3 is TGTGCCAGCAGCGCGGGGGGGCAGGTAAACTCTGGGGCCAACGTCCTGACTTTC.

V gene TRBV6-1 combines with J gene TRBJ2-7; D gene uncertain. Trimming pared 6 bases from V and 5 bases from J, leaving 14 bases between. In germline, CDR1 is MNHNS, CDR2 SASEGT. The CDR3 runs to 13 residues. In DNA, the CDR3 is TGTGCCAGCAGCCTCCCACTCCCGGACGAGCAGTACTTC. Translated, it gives CASSLPLPDEQYF.

The CDR3 nucleotides read TGTGCCAGCACGACAGGGGAGACCCAGTACTTC. It specifies CASTTGETQYF. This rearrangement joins TRBV2 to TRBJ2-5; 7 nucleotides line up with TRBD1. Germline V gene data show CDR1 as SNHLY and CDR2 as FYNNEI. Losses at the gene ends were 7 bases for V and 5 bases for J; bases not matched to a gene: 1. CDR3 length equals 11 residues.

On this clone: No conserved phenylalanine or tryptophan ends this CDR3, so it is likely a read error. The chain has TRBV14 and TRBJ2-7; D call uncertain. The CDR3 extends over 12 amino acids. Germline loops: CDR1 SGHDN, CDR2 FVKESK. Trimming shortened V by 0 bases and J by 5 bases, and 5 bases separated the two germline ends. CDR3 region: CASSQDRNEQYL. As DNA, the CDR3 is TGTGCCAGCAGCCAAGATAGGAACGAGCAGTACCTT.

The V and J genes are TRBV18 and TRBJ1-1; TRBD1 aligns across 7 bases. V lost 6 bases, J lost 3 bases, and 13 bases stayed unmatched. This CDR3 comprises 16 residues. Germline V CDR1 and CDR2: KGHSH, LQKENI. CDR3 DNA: TGTGCCAGCTCCCCCGTTTCAGGGCAGGGGGACACTGAAGCTTTCTTT. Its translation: CASSPVSGQGDTEAFF.

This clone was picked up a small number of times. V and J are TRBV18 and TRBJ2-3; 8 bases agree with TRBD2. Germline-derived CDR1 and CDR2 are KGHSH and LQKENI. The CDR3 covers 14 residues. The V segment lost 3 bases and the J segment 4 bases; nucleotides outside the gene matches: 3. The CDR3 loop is CASSPGLVADTQYF. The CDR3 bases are TGTGCCAGCTCACCGGGACTAGTAGCAGATACGCAGTATTTT.

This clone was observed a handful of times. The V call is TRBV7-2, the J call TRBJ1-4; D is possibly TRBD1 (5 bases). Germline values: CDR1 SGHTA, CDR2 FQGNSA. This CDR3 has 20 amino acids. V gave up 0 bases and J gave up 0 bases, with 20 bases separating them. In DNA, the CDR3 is TGTGCCAGCAGCTTAGCGGGGAAGACAGCGCAAGATGCAACTAATGAAAAACTGTTTTTT. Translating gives CASSLAGKTAQDATNEKLFF.

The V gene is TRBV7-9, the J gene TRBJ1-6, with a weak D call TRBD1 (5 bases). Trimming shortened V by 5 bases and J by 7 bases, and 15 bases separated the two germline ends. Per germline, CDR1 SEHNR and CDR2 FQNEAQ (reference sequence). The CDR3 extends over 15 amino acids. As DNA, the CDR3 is TGTGCCAGCAGCCCTAGGGGCCTGGGGAATTCACCCCTCCACTTT. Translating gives CASSPRGLGNSPLHF.

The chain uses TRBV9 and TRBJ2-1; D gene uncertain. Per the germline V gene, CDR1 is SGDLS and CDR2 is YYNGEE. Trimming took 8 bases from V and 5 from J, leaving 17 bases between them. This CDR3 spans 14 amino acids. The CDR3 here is CASSSGRKDNEQFF. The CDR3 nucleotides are TGTGCCAGTTCATCCGGGCGCAAGGACAATGAGCAGTTCTTC.

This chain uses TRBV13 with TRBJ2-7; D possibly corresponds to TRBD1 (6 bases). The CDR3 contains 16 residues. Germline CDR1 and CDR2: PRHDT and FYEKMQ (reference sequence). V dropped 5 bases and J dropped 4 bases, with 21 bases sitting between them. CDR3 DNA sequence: TGTGCCAGCAGCCGCGGACAGTCACTCGGGTCGTACGAGCAGTACTTC. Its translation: CASSRGQSLGSYEQYF.

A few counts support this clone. Written as DNA, the CDR3 is TGTGCCAGCAGCCCGGGACAGGGCGAATTCTATGGCTACACCTTC. It codes for CASSPGQGEFYGYTF. V and J are TRBV7-9 and TRBJ1-2, with 9 bases fitting TRBD1. The CDR3 runs 15 residues. Germline loops: CDR1 SEHNR, CDR2 FQNEAQ (reference sequence). The junction had 8 bases not matched to a gene; V was cut back by 5 bases and J by 4 bases.